The 29 T cell receptor beta chains given below trace back to one sample, sequenced in a study of blood T cell repertoires in COVID-19. Sequencing was performed with immunoSEQ multiplex PCR; in TCRdb, only in-frame clones are kept and a portion is missing. Of fewer than 250,000 clones listed, just under 85% were seen once; the top ten hold just under 6.5%. Sequenced input: peripheral blood. The receptors shown here come from a woman in her fifties or sixties with active or convalescent COVID-19.

A single count supports this clone. The chain employs TRBV13 and TRBJ2-3; the D gene is possibly TRBD1 (5 bases). Germline lookup yields CDR1 PRHDT and CDR2 FYEKMQ (reference sequence). The CDR3 sequence is 14 residues long. Trimming pared 7 bases from V and 4 bases from J, leaving 15 bases between. CDR3 protein: CASKKGWSPDTQYF. DNA of the CDR3: TGTGCCAGCAAAAAGGGGTGGAGTCCAGATACGCAGTATTTT.

The chain is built from TRBV6-5 and TRBJ2-3; possible D gene TRBD2, 7 bases. This CDR3 contains 15 residues. Germline V gives CDR1 MNHEY, CDR2 SVGAGI. The V gene lost 7 bases and the J gene lost 6 bases, with 20 bases spanning the gap. The CDR3 sequence is CASTPEAGAGDTQYF. The CDR3 DNA follows: TGTGCCAGCACCCCTGAGGCGGGGGCGGGGGATACGCAGTATTTT.

This clone appeared once. The rearrangement joins TRBV15 to TRBJ2-7, with D perhaps matching TRBD1 (6 bases). Trimming removed 4 bases at V and 2 bases at J, with 15 bases between. This CDR3 comprises 15 residues. Per the germline V gene, CDR1 is LNHNV and CDR2 is YYDKDF (reference sequence). The CDR3 sequence: CATSIGQTVAYEQYF. DNA of the CDR3: TGTGCCACCAGCATTGGACAGACTGTAGCCTACGAGCAGTACTTC. The variable domain in full, with the rest retrieved from reference TRBV15 and TRBJ2-7, is DAMVIQNPRYQVTQFGKPVTLSCSQTLNHNVMYWYQQKSSQAPKLLFHYYDKDFNNEADTPDNFQSRRPNTSFCFLDIRSPGLGDTAMYLCATSIGQTVAYEQYFGPGTRLTVT.

The chain carries TRBV10-3 and TRBJ2-7, with TRBD1 as a possible D gene (6 bases). Germline assignment: CDR1 ENHRY and CDR2 SYGVKD. Trimming cost V 6 bases and J 0 bases, with 12 bases left between them. There are 14 residues in the CDR3. The CDR3 sequence is CAIRGTPTSYEQYF. CDR3 nucleotide sequence: TGTGCCATCAGAGGGACACCGACCTCCTACGAGCAGTACTTC.

The chain uses TRBV7-8 and TRBJ1-2, with 9 bases identical to TRBD1. Germline CDR1 SGHVS, CDR2 FQNEAQ. V trimming: 4 bases; J trimming: 8 bases; junction bases outside the gene matches: 20. The CDR3 has 18 residues. The CDR3 nucleotides read TGTGCCAGCAGCTCCGCACTATTCCGACAGGGGGATTCGCTGGGCTACACCTTC. The encoded protein is CASSSALFRQGDSLGYTF.

J is TRBJ2-3 and V is TRBV7-9; possible D gene TRBD2, 6 bases. Trimming cost V 5 bases and J 6 bases, with 15 bases left between them. This CDR3 spans 14 amino acids. Germline lookup yields CDR1 SEHNR and CDR2 FQNEAQ (reference sequence). DNA for the CDR3: TGTGCCAGCAGCCCTGGGACTGGGGGGGATACGCAGTATTTT. Residues: CASSPGTGGDTQYF.

This chain connects TRBV5-1 to TRBJ1-1, with a tentative D call TRBD1 (6 bases). The CDR3 runs to 14 residues. With 3 bases removed from V and 1 base from J, the gap between germline ends came to 10 bases. The germline CDR1 and CDR2 sequences are SGHRS and YFSETQ. The CDR3 sequence is CASSSQGQNTEAFF. CDR3 DNA sequence: TGCGCCAGCAGCTCGCAGGGACAGAACACTGAAGCTTTCTTT.

The chain is built from TRBV11-2 and TRBJ2-3; D gene uncertain. Germline lookup yields CDR1 SGHAT and CDR2 FQNNGV. CDR3 size: 14 residues. Trimming left V 2 bases short and J 3 bases short, with 9 bases between. The CDR3 nucleotides are TGTGCCAGCAGCTTAATCACCAGAACAGATACGCAGTATTTT. Translating it yields CASSLITRTDTQYF.

The chain has TRBV20-1 and TRBJ2-7, with D perhaps matching TRBD1 (5 bases). V was shortened by 3 bases and J by 1 base, with 10 bases between the two germline ends. Germline V lookup: CDR1 DFQATT, CDR2 SNEGSKA (reference sequence). The CDR3 sequence is 13 residues long. This chain's CDR3 is CSASRGGSYEQYF. The CDR3 nucleotides read TGCAGTGCTAGTAGGGGCGGATCCTACGAGCAGTACTTC.

The chain combines TRBV7-2 with TRBJ2-2; perhaps TRBD1 as D (5 bases). Trimming cost V 5 bases and J 6 bases, with 19 bases left between them. Germline CDR1 is SGHTA and CDR2 is FQGNSA. The length of the CDR3 is 16 residues. This chain's CDR3 is CASSQPLTRVPGELFF. In DNA, the CDR3 is TGTGCCAGCAGCCAACCCCTTACCAGGGTGCCCGGGGAGCTGTTTTTT.

The chain uses TRBV12-3 or TRBV12-4 and TRBJ1-1, with a tentative D call TRBD1 (6 bases). V was trimmed by 3 bases and J by 4 bases, leaving 9 bases between them. The CDR3 runs 13 residues. For the CDR3, the DNA is TGTGCCAGCAGTTTCTACAGGGTCACTGAAGCTTTCTTT. Residues: CASSFYRVTEAFF.

The CDR3 coding sequence is TGTGCCAGCAGCTTCGGGACAGGGGCAGATACGCAGTATTTT. Its translation: CASSFGTGADTQYF. The chain has TRBV2 and TRBJ2-3; 10 nucleotides line up with TRBD1. The length of the CDR3 is 14 residues. Looked up from germline, CDR1 is SNHLY and CDR2 is FYNNEI. V was pared by 6 bases and J by 4 bases, with 4 bases of the junction left unmatched.

This chain connects TRBV6-5 to TRBJ2-5; 7 bases are a match to TRBD1. Losses at the gene ends were 7 bases for V and 3 bases for J; bases not matched to a gene: 11. The CDR3 has 15 amino acids. Per the germline V gene, CDR1 is MNHEY and CDR2 is SVGAGI. The CDR3 nucleotides read TGTGCCAGCAACAAACAGGGGTCAGGGGAAGAGACCCAGTACTTC. Its translation is CASNKQGSGEETQYF.

The chain combines TRBV29-1 with TRBJ2-1; 10 bases fit TRBD1. CDR1 is SQVTM, CDR2 ANQGSEA, per germline. The junction had 6 bases not matched to a gene; V was cut back by 3 bases and J by 7 bases. There are 14 residues in the CDR3. The CDR3 region has the DNA TGCAGCGTTGACTCGGGACAGGGGAGAAATGAGCAGTTCTTC. Translation: CSVDSGQGRNEQFF.

The chain is built from TRBV28 and TRBJ1-2, with TRBD1 matching over 8 bases. This CDR3 has 12 residues. The germline V gene has CDR1 MDHEN and CDR2 SYDVKM. CDR3: CASGGASYGYTF. In DNA, the CDR3 is TGTGCTTCAGGGGGCGCAAGCTATGGCTACACCTTC.

The V and J genes are TRBV2 and TRBJ2-1, with a weak D call TRBD2 (7 bases). V was clipped by 5 bases and J by 4 bases, with 15 bases between them. CDR3 length: 15 residues. Germline V lookup: CDR1 SNHLY, CDR2 FYNNEI. The CDR3 bases are TGTGCCAGCAGTAAGGGGGGGACTTCATACAATGAGCAGTTCTTC. This codes for CASSKGGTSYNEQFF.

V is TRBV29-1 and J is TRBJ1-1, with 9 nucleotides matching TRBD1. The germline V gene encodes CDR1 SQVTM and CDR2 ANQGSEA. V trimming: 4 bases; J trimming: 1 base; junction bases outside the gene matches: 1. The CDR3 contains 13 residues. CDR3 in DNA: TGCAGCGTTGGACAGGGGGGGAACACTGAAGCTTTCTTT. Translating gives CSVGQGGNTEAFF.

CDR3 sequence: CASSPPRSYSSYEQYV. DNA of the CDR3: TGTGCCAGCAGCCCCCCCCGGTCTTACAGCTCCTACGAGCAGTACGTC. The chain has TRBV5-4 and TRBJ2-7; no clear D. Deletions cut 4 bases from V and 0 bases from J, with 17 bases between. The germline CDR1 and CDR2 sequences are SGHNT and YYREEE (reference sequence). This CDR3 region has 16 residues.

This clone was detected only a few times. The rearrangement links TRBV4-1 to TRBJ1-2; the D gene is possibly TRBD1 (6 bases). Germline values: CDR1 MGHRA, CDR2 YSYEKL. V shed 4 bases and J shed 4 bases, with 10 bases lying between them. The CDR3 is made up of 13 amino acids. This chain's CDR3 is CASSPAGVYGYTF. The CDR3 nucleotides read TGCGCCAGCAGCCCTGCAGGGGTCTATGGCTACACCTTC.

The chain carries TRBV11-2 and TRBJ2-2; D is ambiguous. In germline, CDR1 is SGHAT, CDR2 FQNNGV. The CDR3 runs to 14 residues. V shed 1 base and J shed 6 bases, with 9 bases lying between them. CDR3 amino acids: CASSLGSVSGELFF. The CDR3 DNA sequence: TGTGCCAGCAGCTTAGGATCGGTTTCCGGGGAGCTGTTTTTT.

The CDR3 is CASSPGLAGGGTDTQYF. CDR3 DNA: TGCGCCAGCAGTCCGGGACTAGCGGGAGGTGGCACAGATACGCAGTATTTT. This chain joins TRBV10-2 and TRBJ2-3, with 15 bases aligning to TRBD2. The CDR3 covers 17 residues. The germline CDR1 and CDR2 sequences are WSHSY and SAAADI. V was pared by 5 bases and J by 1 base, with 4 bases of the junction left unmatched.

The chain uses TRBV5-1 and TRBJ1-1; D gene uncertain. Trimming took off 3 bases at V and 3 bases at J, with 15 bases between the two ends. CDR3 length: 15 residues. CDR1 and CDR2 (germline): SGHRS, YFSETQ. The DNA of the CDR3 is TGCGCCAGCAGCTACCGGGAGGCAAGGGACACTGAAGCTTTCTTT. Translated, it gives CASSYREARDTEAFF.

The chain combines TRBV12-3 or TRBV12-4 with TRBJ2-7, with 9 bases identical to TRBD1. Germline trimming cut 2 bases from V and 9 bases from J; bases unmatched to any gene: 5. The CDR3 length is 13 residues. The CDR3 spells CASSLPTGGWQYF. The CDR3 DNA follows: TGTGCCAGCAGTTTACCCACAGGGGGCTGGCAGTACTTC.

This sequence joins TRBV13 and TRBJ1-6, with 8 bases identical to TRBD1. CDR3 length equals 13 residues. V dropped 5 bases and J dropped 9; count of bases not matched to a gene: 3. CDR1 is PRHDT, CDR2 FYEKMQ, per germline (reference sequence). The CDR3 nucleotides read TGTGCCAGCAGCCCGGACAGGGTTTCACCCCTCCACTTT. Encoded protein: CASSPDRVSPLHF.

J is TRBJ1-4 and V is TRBV7-9, with TRBD1 matching over 7 bases. The junction had 17 bases not matched to a gene; V was cut back by 2 bases and J by 8 bases. Germline lookup yields CDR1 SEHNR and CDR2 FQNEAQ (reference sequence). The CDR3 runs to 18 residues. CDR3 nucleotides: TGTGCCAGCAGCTTAAGATCGGGAGGGGGCAGCGCAGGGGAAAAACTGTTTTTT. Translating it yields CASSLRSGGGSAGEKLFF.

The rearrangement uses TRBV30 and TRBJ1-1, with D possibly being TRBD1 (5 bases). Germline values: CDR1 GTSNPN, CDR2 SVGIG (reference sequence). The CDR3 sequence is 13 residues long. The V gene lost 4 bases and the J gene lost 6 bases, with 15 bases spanning the gap. CDR3 in DNA: TGTGCCTGGACCACGGGGGTGGTCCCTGAAGCTTTCTTT. Protein sequence: CAWTTGVVPEAFF.

The chain recombines TRBV28 with TRBJ1-1, with no clear D. This CDR3 is 11 amino acids long. Deletions cut 5 bases from V and 7 bases from J, with 8 bases between. Germline V gene sequence: CDR1 MDHEN, CDR2 SYDVKM. The CDR3 DNA sequence: TGTGCCAGCAGTCCCCCGGGTGAAGCTTTCTTT. Protein sequence: CASSPPGEAFF.

The V gene is TRBV27, the J gene TRBJ1-2; D perhaps matches TRBD1 (5 bases). V was cut by 2 bases and J by 8 bases, with 15 bases left in between. The germline gives CDR1 MNHEY, CDR2 SMNVEV (reference sequence). The CDR3 loop spans 14 amino acids. As DNA, the CDR3 is TGTGCCAGCAGTTTAGTGGGGCGCCTTAGCGGCTACACCTTC. Its protein is CASSLVGRLSGYTF.

In its sample, this clone was seen a few times. The chain combines TRBV27 with TRBJ1-4; no reliable D call. This CDR3 comprises 13 residues. Trimming cost V 5 bases and J 7 bases, with 11 bases left between them. Germline values: CDR1 MNHEY, CDR2 SMNVEV (reference sequence). CDR3 bases: TGTGCCAGCAGTCTTCGAGGGAGTGAAAAACTGTTTTTT. The encoded protein is CASSLRGSEKLFF.